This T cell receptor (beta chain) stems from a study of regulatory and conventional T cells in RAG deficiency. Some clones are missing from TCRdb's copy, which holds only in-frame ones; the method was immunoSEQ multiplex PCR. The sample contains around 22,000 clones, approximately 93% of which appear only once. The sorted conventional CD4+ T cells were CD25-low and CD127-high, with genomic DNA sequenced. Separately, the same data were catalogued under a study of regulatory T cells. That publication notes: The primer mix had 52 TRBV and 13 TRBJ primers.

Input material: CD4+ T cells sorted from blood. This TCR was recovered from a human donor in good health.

Written as DNA, the CDR3 is TGCGCCAGCAGCCAAGATGGACTAGCGGGGGGTAAGACAGATACGCAGTATTTT. Protein product: CASSQDGLAGGKTDTQYF. The chain couples TRBV4-1 to TRBJ2-3, with 14 nucleotides matching TRBD2. Trimming at V came to 0 bases and at J to 3 bases, leaving 5 bases not matched to a gene. Germline values: CDR1 MGHRA, CDR2 YSYEKL. The CDR3 totals 18 residues.